This T cell receptor beta chain derives from a study of blood T cell repertoires in COVID-19. Study-level information: T cells, B-cell-depleted T cells, or PBMCs provided the cDNA or gDNA that served as material.

In the authors' methods: Reference gene primer amplification in the assay estimated nucleated cell counts. Measured with immunoSEQ multiplex PCR; TCRdb has only the in-frame clones, and not every one. Clone size and the V and J calls come from that table; the DNA yielded D and trimming. The data hold 100,000 to 150,000 clones, with more than 65% observed a single time. In its sample, this clone was seen a few times. This receptor was taken from a woman aged 70-85 years with acute or convalescent COVID-19. The specimen was peripheral blood.

CDR3 bases: TGTGCCACCCGGGACAGGTTACAAGAGACCCAGTACTTC. This encodes CATRDRLQETQYF. The rearrangement links TRBV10-3 to TRBJ2-5, with 8 positions matching TRBD1. The germline gives CDR1 ENHRY, CDR2 SYGVKD. The V and J ends lost 10 bases and 2 bases, in that order; junction bases with no gene match: 6. This CDR3 is 13 amino acids long.